Listed here are 19 T cell receptor beta chains from one sample, sequenced in a study of yellow fever vaccine responses in identical twins. MiXCR was run by TCRdb on the RT-PCR reads, yielding one entry per CDR3 protein. Here the sample spans a few thousand distinct CDR3 sequences, about three quarters being singletons. The sequences come from T cells from blood (PBMCs), unsorted or a sorted subset (not recorded which), collected before or after yellow fever vaccination (not recorded which). The source is a woman between 18 and 29 years old who received the yellow fever vaccine.

This sequence joins TRBV25-1 and TRBJ2-1; 7 nucleotides align to TRBD1. The CDR3 extends over 13 amino acids. Trimming at V came to 1 base and at J to 7 bases, leaving 1 base not matched to a gene. The germline gives CDR1 MGHDK, CDR2 SYGVNS. CDR3 DNA: TGTGCCAGCAGTGAATCGGGACAGAATGAGCAGTTCTTC. It is translated as CASSESGQNEQFF.

This chain connects TRBV6-5 to TRBJ1-4; the D is unclear. V shed 0 bases and J shed 7 bases, with 15 bases lying between them. The germline gives CDR1 MNHEY, CDR2 SVGAGI. The CDR3 runs 16 residues. Written as DNA, the CDR3 is TGTGCCAGCAGTTACTCGCGTCGGAGGGATCGTGAAAAACTGTTTTTT. Translation gives CASSYSRRRDREKLFF.

V and J are TRBV23-1 and TRBJ2-1, with a possible D match to TRBD2 (6 bases). TRBV23-1 falls under the ORF class, with uncertain function. V dropped 7 bases and J dropped 0 bases, with 13 bases sitting between them. The CDR3 sequence is 15 residues long. The CDR3 sequence: CASIFGSHSYNEQFF. As DNA, the CDR3 is TGCGCCAGCATTTTCGGGAGCCACTCCTACAATGAGCAGTTCTTC.

V and J are TRBV15 and TRBJ1-1, with TRBD1 matching over 7 bases. CDR3 length: 14 residues. J lost 3 bases, V lost 2 bases, and 3 bases had no gene match. Germline CDR1 LNHNV, CDR2 YYDKDF (reference sequence). This chain's CDR3 is CATSRHRGYTEAFF. As DNA, the CDR3 is TGTGCCACCAGCAGACACAGGGGCTACACTGAAGCTTTCTTT.

This rearrangement joins TRBV4-1 to TRBJ2-7; weak D call: TRBD2 (6 bases). Looked up from germline, CDR1 is MGHRA and CDR2 is YSYEKL. V dropped 2 bases and J dropped 4 bases, with 18 bases sitting between them. The CDR3 has 16 residues. The CDR3 DNA reads as TGCGCCAGCAGCCAACAGGGCGGGACGGGTTATTACGAGCAGTACTTC. It is translated as CASSQQGGTGYYEQYF.

The chain uses TRBV10-3 and TRBJ2-5; a possible D gene is TRBD1 (6 bases). Between the trimmed V and J ends, which lost 10 bases and 5 bases, there was a span of 14 bases. CDR3 length equals 12 residues. CDR1 is ENHRY and CDR2 is SYGVKD in the germline V gene. CDR3 sequence (DNA): TGTGCCACCCACAGGGATGGGGAGACCCAGTACTTC. Translating it yields CATHRDGETQYF.

This clonotype is large (0.1 to 1%) in the sample. The chain combines TRBV5-6 with TRBJ2-7, with a weak D call TRBD2 (5 bases). Trimming took 0 bases from V and 3 from J, leaving 13 bases between them. This CDR3 spans 15 amino acids. The germline CDR1 and CDR2 sequences are SGHDT and YYEEEE. The CDR3 here is CASSLGPGGLYEQYF. The CDR3 DNA is TGTGCCAGCAGCTTGGGCCCAGGAGGTCTCTACGAGCAGTACTTC. The full variable domain, rest sourced from reference TRBV5-6 and TRBJ2-7, is DAGVTQSPTHLIKTRGQQVTLRCSPKSGHDTVSWYQQALGQGPQFIFQYYEEEERQRGNFPDRFSGHQFPNYSSELNVNALLLGDSALYLCASSLGPGGLYEQYFGPGTRLTVT.

This clonotype was recorded once. The rearrangement uses TRBV4-3 and TRBJ2-7, with no clear D. Per the germline V gene, CDR1 is LGHNA and CDR2 is YSLEER. V lost 0 bases, J lost 3 bases, and 9 bases lay in between. The CDR3 has 14 residues. The CDR3 DNA sequence: TGCGCCAGCAGCCAAGATTTGGGCATCTACGAGCAGTACTTC. This sequence encodes CASSQDLGIYEQYF.

V is TRBV4-1 and J is TRBJ2-7, with TRBD2 identical over 7 bases. The ends lost 0 bases at V and 0 bases at J; junction bases unmatched: 5. CDR1 MGHRA and CDR2 YSYEKL come from the germline V gene. This CDR3 is 16 amino acids long. This CDR3 is CASSQDSSGGSYEQYF. The CDR3 DNA sequence: TGCGCCAGCAGCCAAGACTCTAGCGGAGGCTCCTACGAGCAGTACTTC.

This clonotype was picked up a small number of times. The V call is TRBV12-3 or TRBV12-4, the J call TRBJ2-1, with D maybe TRBD2 (6 bases). Deletions cut 5 bases from V and 0 bases from J, with 11 bases between. There are 15 residues in the CDR3. Here the CDR3 reads CASSPPGDSYNEQFF. In DNA form, the CDR3 reads TGTGCCAGCAGTCCGCCGGGAGACTCCTACAATGAGCAGTTCTTC.

The chain has TRBV3-1 and TRBJ2-3, with 9 bases that match TRBD2. The CDR3 spans 15 residues. V dropped 3 bases and J dropped 1; count of bases not matched to a gene: 2. In germline, CDR1 is LGHDT, CDR2 YNNKEL (reference sequence). This CDR3 reads CASSHRTSGTDTQYF. CDR3 DNA sequence: TGTGCCAGCAGCCATAGGACTAGCGGCACAGATACGCAGTATTTT.

This clonotype was detected only a few times. The chain combines TRBV18 with TRBJ2-3, with TRBD2 identical over 10 bases. The CDR3 is 16 amino acids. Germline V gene data show CDR1 as KGHSH and CDR2 as LQKENI. J was trimmed by 6 bases and V by 6 bases; bases with no gene match: 12. The CDR3 bases are TGTGCCAGCTCCCCGGTCCTAGCGGGAGCGGGGGATACGCAGTATTTT. Its protein is CASSPVLAGAGDTQYF. Combining the CDR3 with reference TRBV18 and TRBJ2-3 gives the whole variable domain NAGVMQNPRHLVRRRGQEARLRCSPMKGHSHVYWYRQLPEEGLKFMVYLQKENIIDESGMPKERFSAEFPKEGPSILRIQQVVRGDSAAYFCASSPVLAGAGDTQYFGPGTRLTVL.

The chain has TRBV4-3 and TRBJ2-1; D uncertain. CDR1 LGHNA and CDR2 YSLEER come from the germline V gene. The CDR3 has 13 amino acids. Trimming removed 1 base from V and 8 bases from J, with 9 bases in between. CDR3 DNA sequence: TGCGCCAGCAGCCAAGGTCGCGGCTATGAGCAGTTCTTC. It specifies CASSQGRGYEQFF.

This clonotype was picked up a small number of times. The gene calls are TRBV4-1 and TRBJ2-1; maybe TRBD1 (6 bases). Germline V gene lookup returns CDR1 MGHRA and CDR2 YSYEKL. CDR3 length: 16 residues. Trimming removed 2 bases from V and 2 bases from J, with 13 bases in between. The CDR3 here is CASSQSPGQAYNEQFF. The CDR3 coding sequence is TGCGCCAGCAGCCAAAGTCCGGGACAAGCCTACAATGAGCAGTTCTTC.

The gene calls are TRBV28 and TRBJ1-2; D may be TRBD1 (6 bases). CDR3 length: 15 amino acids. Germline CDR1 and CDR2: MDHEN and SYDVKM. Deletions cut 6 bases from V and 3 bases from J, with 17 bases between. DNA of the CDR3: TGTGCCAGCAGCTACGAACAGGGTGTGGACTATGGCTACACCTTC. This encodes CASSYEQGVDYGYTF.

V usage is TRBV29-1 and J usage is TRBJ2-1; D may be TRBD2 (6 bases). Germline V gives CDR1 SQVTM, CDR2 ANQGSEA. V was cut by 3 bases and J by 4 bases, with 10 bases left in between. The CDR3 covers 13 residues. CDR3 protein: CSVDGGTYNEQFF. DNA of the CDR3: TGCAGCGTTGACGGCGGGACGTACAATGAGCAGTTCTTC.

This chain uses TRBV12-3 or TRBV12-4 with TRBJ2-7, with unresolved D. Trimming pared 1 base from V and 5 bases from J, leaving 9 bases between. This CDR3 is built from 13 residues. The DNA of the CDR3 is TGTGCCAGCAGTTTAGGGGGTTGGGACGAGCAGTACTTC. Protein: CASSLGGWDEQYF.

J is TRBJ2-2 and V is TRBV2; D might be TRBD1 (6 bases). The germline V gene encodes CDR1 SNHLY and CDR2 FYNNEI. V lost 3 bases and J 2 bases, leaving 10 bases between the germline ends. The CDR3 sequence is 15 residues long. The CDR3 DNA sequence: TGTGCCAGCAGTGATTGGACAGCAAACACCGGGGAGCTGTTTTTT. Protein: CASSDWTANTGELFF.

The chain is built from TRBV4-1 and TRBJ2-4; 7 bases match TRBD2. The CDR3 totals 15 residues. J gave up 7 bases and V 0 bases, and 6 bases lay outside the gene matches. Germline loops: CDR1 MGHRA, CDR2 YSYEKL. As DNA, the CDR3 is TGCGCCAGCAGCCAAGATGGCGGGCGGGGGAACATTCAGTACTTC. It translates to CASSQDGGRGNIQYF.